This T cell receptor (beta chain) was obtained from a study of blood T cell repertoires in COVID-19. In the study overall: Specimens from acute and convalescent COVID-19 originated in the United States, Italy and Spain. T cells, B-cell-depleted T cells, or PBMCs supplied cDNA or gDNA.

Original handling: The authors estimated nucleated cell counts from reference gene primer amplification. TCRdb's table, derived via immunoSEQ multiplex PCR, lists solely in-frame clones and lacks some. V and J calls and clone size are those listed in that table; D and trimming were worked out from the DNA. The sample contains about 71,000 clones, roughly nine tenths of which appear only once. This CDR3 has 14 amino acids. Looked up from germline, CDR1 is WSHSY and CDR2 is SAAADI. The ends were cut back, 3 bases at V and 4 bases at J, with 12 bases in the middle. Input material: peripheral blood. The clonotype comes from a man between 50 and 59 years old with active COVID-19. The rearrangement uses TRBV10-2 and TRBJ1-1, with a weak D call TRBD1 (5 bases). In DNA form, the CDR3 reads TGCGCCAGCAGTGATGGGGCGCGGACCACTGAAGCTTTCTTT. The encoded protein is CASSDGARTTEAFF.